Below are 9 T cell receptor beta chains sequenced from a single sample in a study of CD4+ T cells in melanoma. Profiling relied on immunoSEQ multiplex PCR, and the TCRdb table lists in-frame clones only, not all of them. The table lists tens of thousands of clones, approximately 80% of them singletons, with 3.6% in the top ten. The specimen sequenced was cells from a culture (not recorded whether cultured in vitro). All receptors derive from a human donor with melanoma.

V and J are TRBV6-6 and TRBJ1-1; 7 bases fit TRBD1. The CDR3 has 15 residues. Germline lookup yields CDR1 MNHNY and CDR2 SVGAGI (reference sequence). V shed 5 bases, J shed 0 bases, and the junction held 6 bases outside the gene matches. DNA of the CDR3: TGTGCCAGCAGTACCCGGGACAGCATGAACACTGAAGCTTTCTTT. Translation: CASSTRDSMNTEAFF.

The chain has TRBV19 and TRBJ1-2, with unresolved D. Trimming removed 6 bases at V and 5 bases at J, with 10 bases between. Germline V gene data show CDR1 as LNHDA and CDR2 as SQIVND (reference sequence). CDR3 length: 12 amino acids. The DNA for the CDR3 is TGTGCCAGTAGGAATACACTGTATGGCTACACCTTC. Its protein is CASRNTLYGYTF.

The V call is TRBV5-1, the J call TRBJ1-1; 7 nucleotides line up with TRBD1. Per germline, CDR1 SGHRS and CDR2 YFSETQ. The CDR3 is made up of 19 amino acids. The V gene end was trimmed by 0 bases and the J gene end by 2 bases; junction bases not matched to a gene: 16. As DNA, the CDR3 is TGCGCCAGCAGCTTGGCGACCATAAACCCTCGGGACAGAAACACTGAAGCTTTCTTT. This translates into CASSLATINPRDRNTEAFF.

This chain uses TRBV5-1 with TRBJ2-5, with unresolved D. The CDR3 covers 15 residues. Looked up from germline, CDR1 is SGHRS and CDR2 is YFSETQ. The V and J ends lost 2 bases and 2 bases respectively, with 13 bases between them. CDR3 protein: CASSFRAGTQETQYF. The CDR3 nucleotides read TGCGCCAGCAGCTTTCGTGCCGGCACTCAAGAGACCCAGTACTTC.

This rearrangement joins TRBV5-1 to TRBJ2-7; 13 nucleotides line up with TRBD2. J was trimmed by 7 bases and V by 4 bases; bases with no gene match: 5. The CDR3 is 14 residues long. Germline CDR1 reads SGHRS; CDR2 reads YFSETQ. The CDR3 DNA reads as TGCGCCAGCAGCCAACTAGCGGGGGGGCTAGAGCAGTACTTC. It yields the protein CASSQLAGGLEQYF.

The V call is TRBV7-2, the J call TRBJ2-2; tentatively, D is TRBD1 or TRBD2 (7 bases each). CDR1 and CDR2 from the germline V gene are SGHTA and FQGNSA. V lost 7 bases, J lost 7 bases, and 19 bases lay in between. The CDR3 has 15 residues. In nucleotides, the CDR3 is TGTGCCAGCAATCCCCGCAGGGGGGGCGTCGGGGAGCTGTTTTTT. It codes for CASNPRRGGVGELFF.

This sequence joins TRBV11-3 and TRBJ2-1, with 9 bases that match TRBD2. Per the germline V gene, CDR1 is SGHNT and CDR2 is YENEEA. CDR3 length: 16 residues. The J segment lost 3 bases and the V segment lost 5 bases, leaving 8 bases of the junction unmatched. CDR3 in DNA: TGTGCCAGCAGCCCTAAGCGGGGGGCCCTCTACAATGAGCAGTTCTTC. Encoded protein: CASSPKRGALYNEQFF.

The chain is built from TRBV6-1 and TRBJ2-2, with D possibly TRBD2 on 5 matching bases. The V end was cut by 6 bases, the J end by 7 bases, with 12 bases between. Germline values: CDR1 MNHNS, CDR2 SASEGT. This CDR3 is built from 13 residues. The CDR3 is CASRLTSIGELFF. The CDR3 DNA is TGTGCCAGCAGACTTACTAGTATCGGGGAGCTGTTTTTT.

The CDR3 DNA reads as TGCGCCAGCAGCTTGGCGGGCAGGGTATTTGACTATGGCTACACCTTC. This encodes CASSLAGRVFDYGYTF. The chain employs TRBV5-1 and TRBJ1-2, with D possibly TRBD1 on 5 matching bases. This CDR3 is built from 16 residues. CDR1 SGHRS and CDR2 YFSETQ come from the germline V gene. V lost 0 bases, J lost 3 bases, and 15 bases lay in between.